This T cell receptor (beta chain) was found in a study of spatial heterogeneity in lung cancer. TCRdb ran MiXCR on the 5' RACE reads and lists one entry per CDR3 protein. This sample has about 82,000 distinct CDR3 sequences, with about 12% found just once. General study points: Ubiquitous expanded tumor TCRs showed up in blood more at resection than follow-up.

This clonotype occurred a few times. Its antigen is as yet unknown. Time point reported: sample taken at primary tumor resection. Unsorted samples of tumor, nontumor lung or frozen PBMC had their whole RNA sequenced. Patients with untreated early-stage non-small cell lung cancer, numbering 55 to 80, were the donors. Germline CDR1 and CDR2: SQVTM and ANQGSEA. J was trimmed by 1 base and V by 7 bases; bases with no gene match: 7. The CDR3 totals 13 residues. Sample: PBMCs, taken at surgery. The receptor was isolated from a male donor with early-stage non-small cell lung cancer. This chain links TRBV29-1 with TRBJ2-7, with 7 bases identical to TRBD1. The CDR3 coding sequence is TGCAGCGCAATGACAGGGTCGTCCTACGAGCAGTACTTC. Its protein product is CSAMTGSSYEQYF.